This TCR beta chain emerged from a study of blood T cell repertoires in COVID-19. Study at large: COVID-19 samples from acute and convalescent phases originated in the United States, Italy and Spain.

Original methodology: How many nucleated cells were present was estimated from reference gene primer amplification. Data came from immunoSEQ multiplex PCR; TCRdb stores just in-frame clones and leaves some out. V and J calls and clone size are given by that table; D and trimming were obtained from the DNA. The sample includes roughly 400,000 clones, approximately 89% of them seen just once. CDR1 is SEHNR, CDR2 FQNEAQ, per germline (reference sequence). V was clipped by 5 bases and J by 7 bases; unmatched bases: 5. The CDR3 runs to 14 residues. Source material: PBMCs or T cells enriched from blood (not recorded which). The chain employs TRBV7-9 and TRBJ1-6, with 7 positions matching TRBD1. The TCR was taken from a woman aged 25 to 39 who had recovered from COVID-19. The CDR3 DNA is TGTGCCAGCAGCGCCGGGACAGAGAATTCACCCCTCCACTTT. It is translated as CASSAGTENSPLHF.